This T cell receptor (beta chain) was identified during a study of shared clonotypes between healthy human individuals. Sequencing used immunoSEQ multiplex PCR; TCRdb keeps in-frame clones, though not all of them. The sample records some 1,600,000 clones, 95% to 99% being singletons. Broader study findings: Large depth notwithstanding, sorted-subset sequencing proved incomplete by rarefaction. Larger richness was generally estimated for naive than memory subsets. Blood alone was sampled, and tissue repertoires likely differ.

The investigators split CD4+ cells into a CD45RA+ naive subset and a CD45RA-negative memory subset. As for this clone: The antigen remains unidentified. Distinct nucleotide sequences in the sample also encode this CDR3.

Looked up from germline, CDR1 is MNHEY and CDR2 is SVGAGI. The length of the CDR3 is 14 residues. Unmatched junction bases numbered 4, after V lost 5 bases and J lost 5 bases. The sequencing input was naive CD4+ T cells sorted from blood. The subset denotes: CD45RA+ positively selected. This TCR was recovered from a man aged 25 to 40 in good health. The genes are TRBV6-5 and TRBJ1-1; 11 bases agree with TRBD1. The CDR3 spells CASSRTGGGTEAFF. CDR3 DNA: TGTGCCAGCAGTCGGACAGGGGGCGGTACTGAAGCTTTCTTT.